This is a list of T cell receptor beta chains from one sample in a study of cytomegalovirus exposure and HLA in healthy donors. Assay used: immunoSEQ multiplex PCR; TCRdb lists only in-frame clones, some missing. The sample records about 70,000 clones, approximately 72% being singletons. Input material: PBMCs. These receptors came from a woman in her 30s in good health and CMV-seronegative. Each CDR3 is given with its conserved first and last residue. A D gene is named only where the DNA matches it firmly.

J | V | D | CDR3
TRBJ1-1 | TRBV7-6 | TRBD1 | CASSLGKGRTGRMNTEAFF
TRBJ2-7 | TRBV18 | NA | CASSPPDGRSEQYF
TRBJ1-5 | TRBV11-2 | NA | CASSLEYSNQPQHF
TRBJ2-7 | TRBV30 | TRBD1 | CAWSRDSYEQYF
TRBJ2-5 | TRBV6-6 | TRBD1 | CASSAGTEKETQYF
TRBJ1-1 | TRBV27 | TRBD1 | CASGKPGQRNTEAFF
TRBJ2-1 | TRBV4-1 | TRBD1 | CASSQDPSGQGYNEQFF
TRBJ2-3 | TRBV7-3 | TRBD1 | CASRPLDRGVADTQYF
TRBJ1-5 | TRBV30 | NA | CAWSVQGLPQHF
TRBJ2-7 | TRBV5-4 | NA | CASSPRGNEQYF
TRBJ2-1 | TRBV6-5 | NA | CASSYTYYGDEQFF
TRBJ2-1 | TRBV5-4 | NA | CASSSKTVDNEQFF
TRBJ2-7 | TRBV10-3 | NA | CAISVKGEPYEQYF
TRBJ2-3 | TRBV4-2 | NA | CASSSIAMSTDTQYF
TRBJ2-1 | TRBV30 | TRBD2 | CAWSVHAKRGGFEYNEQFF
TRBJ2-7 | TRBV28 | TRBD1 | CASSLRQGKYEQYF
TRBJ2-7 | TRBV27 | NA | CASSLNVWGGDSYEQYF